This T cell receptor beta chain appears in the sequencing data of a study of neurological immune-mediated disorders. Broader study findings: None of the CDR3 amino acid sequences found in expanded clones was shared across subjects. This suggests that the TCR-beta repertoires were private in all groups. HTLV-1-associated myelopathy displayed the greatest TCR clonal expansion, and multiple sclerosis exhibited the smallest, lower than that of healthy controls.

Worth noting for this clonotype: Its specificity is unknown.

The method for making cDNA was 5'RACE, and it used 10-nucleotide random UMIs. TCRdb itself ran the 5' RACE reads through MiXCR, one entry per CDR3 protein. Of tens of thousands of distinct CDR3 sequences in the sample, over 20% were seen once. The CDR3 is 13 amino acids. V lost 5 bases and J lost 2, with 6 bases in between. Germline CDR1 reads SEHNR; CDR2 reads FQNEAQ (reference sequence). The healthy controls volunteered at a blood bank in Maryland, USA. The sequence came from a woman between 65 and 79 years old in good health. The chain employs TRBV7-9 and TRBJ2-2; D possibly uses TRBD1 or TRBD2 (5 bases each). Sequenced material: PBMCs. CDR3 nucleotide sequence: TGTGCCAGCAGCCGGGACAACACCGGGGAGCTGTTTTTT. Translating gives CASSRDNTGELFF. Combining the CDR3 with reference TRBV7-9 and TRBJ2-2 gives the whole variable domain DTGVSQNPRHKITKRGQNVTFRCDPISEHNRLYWYRQTLGQGPEFLTYFQNEAQLEKSRLLSDRFSAERPKGSFSTLEIQRTEQGDSAMYLCASSRDNTGELFFGEGSRLTVL.